Sequencing of this TCR beta chain was carried out in a study of blood T cell repertoires in COVID-19. Clones were sequenced by immunoSEQ multiplex PCR, and TCRdb holds only the in-frame ones, with some missing. This sample has fewer than 120,000 clones, with about 72% found just once. The CDR3 covers 15 residues. The germline gives CDR1 MGHRA, CDR2 YSYEKL. The V and J ends lost 3 bases and 11 bases, in that order; junction bases with no gene match: 11. The V and J genes are TRBV4-1 and TRBJ1-1; TRBD1 agrees at 11 bases. The TCR sequence derives from a woman aged 55-69 years with acute or convalescent COVID-19. The specimen sequenced was peripheral blood. CDR3 residues: CASSHEGQGAKVAFF. The CDR3 DNA sequence: TGCGCCAGCAGCCATGAAGGACAGGGGGCGAAGGTGGCTTTCTTT.